A single TCR beta chain is shown here with its context. Its antigen is not identified. The CDR3 totals 13 residues. Germline CDR1 is GTSNPN and CDR2 is SVGIG (reference sequence). V was shortened by 3 bases and J by 3 bases, with 11 bases between the two germline ends. PCR employed 60 Vbeta and 13 Jbeta primers. Produced via immunoSEQ multiplex PCR; TCRdb's table is partial and in-frame only. The sample contains about 160,000 clones, roughly 82% of which appear only once. The data stem from a study of cytomegalovirus exposure and HLA in healthy donors. Study-wide results and limits: In an earlier analysis, productive rearrangement rates for most beta V segments clustered near 90% or 30%. Under in vitro conditions, a few CMV-associated chains were confirmed as specific for CMV antigens. In terms of immune exposure information, only CMV serostatus was available. Reportedly, cytomegalovirus status was diagnosed with high sensitivity and specificity.

This TCR came from a man in his forties or fifties in good health and CMV-seropositive. Sequencing was carried out using PBMCs. The genes are TRBV30 and TRBJ1-1; possible D gene TRBD1, 5 bases. The CDR3 reads CAWSPTRDTEAFF. In DNA, the CDR3 is TGTGCCTGGAGCCCGACCAGGGACACTGAAGCTTTCTTT.